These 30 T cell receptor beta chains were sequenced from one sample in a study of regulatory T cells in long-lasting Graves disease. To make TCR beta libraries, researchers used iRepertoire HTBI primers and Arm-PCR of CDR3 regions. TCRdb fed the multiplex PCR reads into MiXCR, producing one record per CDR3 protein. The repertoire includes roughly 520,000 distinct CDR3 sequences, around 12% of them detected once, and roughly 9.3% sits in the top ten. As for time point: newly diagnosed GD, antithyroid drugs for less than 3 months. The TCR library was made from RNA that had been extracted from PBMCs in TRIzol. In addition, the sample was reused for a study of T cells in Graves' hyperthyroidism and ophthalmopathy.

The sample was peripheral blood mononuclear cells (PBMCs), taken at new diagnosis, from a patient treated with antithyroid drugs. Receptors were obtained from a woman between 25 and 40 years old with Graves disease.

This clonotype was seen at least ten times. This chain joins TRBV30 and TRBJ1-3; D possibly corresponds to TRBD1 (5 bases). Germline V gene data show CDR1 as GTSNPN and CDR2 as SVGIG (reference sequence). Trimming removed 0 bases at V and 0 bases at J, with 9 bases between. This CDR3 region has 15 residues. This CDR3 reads CAWSVDRSSGNTIYF. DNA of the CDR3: TGTGCCTGGAGTGTAGACAGATCCTCTGGAAACACCATATATTTT.

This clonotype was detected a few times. This CDR3 is CSSRPLRAGGPGDTQYF. CDR3 in DNA: TGCAGCTCACGACCACTTAGAGCGGGAGGGCCTGGAGATACGCAGTATTTT. J is TRBJ2-3 and V is TRBV29-1; 10 nucleotides line up with TRBD2. V lost 8 bases and J lost 5; bases outside the gene matches: 19. Germline-derived CDR1 and CDR2 are SQVTM and ANQGSEA. CDR3 size: 17 residues.

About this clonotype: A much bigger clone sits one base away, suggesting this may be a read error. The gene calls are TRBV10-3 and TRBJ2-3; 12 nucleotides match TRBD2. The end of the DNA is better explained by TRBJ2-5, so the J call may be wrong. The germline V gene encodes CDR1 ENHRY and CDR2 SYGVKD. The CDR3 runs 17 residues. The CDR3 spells CAVSESRLAGESETQYF. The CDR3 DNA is TGTGCCGTCAGTGAGTCGCGACTAGCGGGAGAGTCAGAGACCCAGTACTTC.

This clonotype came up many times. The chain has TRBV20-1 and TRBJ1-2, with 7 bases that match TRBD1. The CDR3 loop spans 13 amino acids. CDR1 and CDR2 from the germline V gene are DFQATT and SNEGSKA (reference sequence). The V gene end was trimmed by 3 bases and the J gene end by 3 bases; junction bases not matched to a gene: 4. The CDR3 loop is CSARRQGDYGYTF. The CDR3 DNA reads TGCAGTGCTAGGCGACAGGGCGACTATGGCTACACCTTC.

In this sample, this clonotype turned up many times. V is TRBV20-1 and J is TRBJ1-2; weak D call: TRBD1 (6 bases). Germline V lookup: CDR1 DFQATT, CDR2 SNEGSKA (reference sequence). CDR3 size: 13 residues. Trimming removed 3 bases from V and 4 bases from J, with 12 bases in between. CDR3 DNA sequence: TGCAGTGCTAGGGGGGGCGGCAGCTATGGCTACACCTTC. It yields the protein CSARGGGSYGYTF.

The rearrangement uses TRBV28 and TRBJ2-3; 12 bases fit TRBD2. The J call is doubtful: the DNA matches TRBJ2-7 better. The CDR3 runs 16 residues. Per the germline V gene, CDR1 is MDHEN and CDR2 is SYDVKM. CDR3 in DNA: TGTGCCAGCAGTGTACGACTAGCGGGAGATAGCGACGAGCAGTACTTC. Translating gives CASSVRLAGDSDEQYF.

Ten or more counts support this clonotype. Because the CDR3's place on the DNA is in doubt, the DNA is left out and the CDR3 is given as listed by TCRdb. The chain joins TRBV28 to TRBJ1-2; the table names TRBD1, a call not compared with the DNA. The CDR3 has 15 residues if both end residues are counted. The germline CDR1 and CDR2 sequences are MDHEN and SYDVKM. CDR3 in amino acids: CASSFEFGGGAEGTF.

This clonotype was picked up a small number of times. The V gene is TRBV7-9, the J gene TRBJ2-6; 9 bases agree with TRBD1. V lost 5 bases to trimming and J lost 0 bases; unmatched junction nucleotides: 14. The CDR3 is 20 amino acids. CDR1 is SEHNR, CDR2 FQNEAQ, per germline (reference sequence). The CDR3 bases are TGTGCCAGCAGCACGACCCGCCCGGGACAGGGTACCTCTGGGGCCAACGTCCTGACTTTC. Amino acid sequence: CASSTTRPGQGTSGANVLTF.

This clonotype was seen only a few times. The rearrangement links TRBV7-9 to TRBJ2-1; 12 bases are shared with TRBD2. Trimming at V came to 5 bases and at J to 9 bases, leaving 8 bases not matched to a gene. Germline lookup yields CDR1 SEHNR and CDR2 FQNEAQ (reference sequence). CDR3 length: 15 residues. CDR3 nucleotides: TGTGCCAGCAGCGACTGGACTAGCGGGGCCAGTGAGCAGTTCTTC. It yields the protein CASSDWTSGASEQFF.

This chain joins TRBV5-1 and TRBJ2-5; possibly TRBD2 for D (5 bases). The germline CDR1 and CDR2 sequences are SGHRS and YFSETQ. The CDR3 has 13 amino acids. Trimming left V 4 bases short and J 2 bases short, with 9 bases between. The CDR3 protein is CASSALEQETQYF. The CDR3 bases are TGCGCCAGCAGCGCACTAGAACAAGAGACCCAGTACTTC.

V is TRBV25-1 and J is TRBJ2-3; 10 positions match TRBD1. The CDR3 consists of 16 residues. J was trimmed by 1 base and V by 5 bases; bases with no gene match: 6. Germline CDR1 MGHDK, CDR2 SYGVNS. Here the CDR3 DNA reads TGTGCCAGCAGTCCATGGGGGACAGGGGGCACAGATACGCAGTATTTT. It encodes CASSPWGTGGTDTQYF.

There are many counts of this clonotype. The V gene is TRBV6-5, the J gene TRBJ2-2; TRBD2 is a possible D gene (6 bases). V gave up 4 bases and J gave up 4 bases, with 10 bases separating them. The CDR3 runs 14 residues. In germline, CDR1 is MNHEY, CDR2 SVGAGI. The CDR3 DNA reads TGTGCCAGCAGTTCACTAGCCCGCACCGGGGAGCTGTTTTTT. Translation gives CASSSLARTGELFF.

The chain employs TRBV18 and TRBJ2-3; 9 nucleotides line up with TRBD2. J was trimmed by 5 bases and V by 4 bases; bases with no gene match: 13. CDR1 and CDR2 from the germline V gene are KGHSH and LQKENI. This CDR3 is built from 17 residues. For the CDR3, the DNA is TGTGCCAGCTCACTGAACCCGGGACTAGCAGGGGAAGATACGCAGTATTTT. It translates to CASSLNPGLAGEDTQYF.

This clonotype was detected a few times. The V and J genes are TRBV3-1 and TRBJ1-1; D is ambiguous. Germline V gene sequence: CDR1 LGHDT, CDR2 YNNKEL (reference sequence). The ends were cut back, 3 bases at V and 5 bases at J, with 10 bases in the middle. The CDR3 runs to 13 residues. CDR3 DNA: TGTGCCAGCAGCCACTGGGGAGCGACTGAAGCTTTCTTT. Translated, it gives CASSHWGATEAFF.

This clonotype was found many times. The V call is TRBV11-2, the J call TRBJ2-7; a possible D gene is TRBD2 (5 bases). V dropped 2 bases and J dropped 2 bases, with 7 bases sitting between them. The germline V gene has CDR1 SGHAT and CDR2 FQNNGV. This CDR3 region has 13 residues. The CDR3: CASSLPGTYEQYF. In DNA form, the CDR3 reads TGTGCCAGCAGCTTACCCGGGACCTACGAGCAGTACTTC.

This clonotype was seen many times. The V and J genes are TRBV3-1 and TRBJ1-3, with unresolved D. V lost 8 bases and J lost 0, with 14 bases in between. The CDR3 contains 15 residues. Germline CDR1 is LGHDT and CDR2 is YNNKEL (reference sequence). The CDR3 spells CASSVGSHSGNTIYF. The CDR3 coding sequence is TGTGCCAGCTCGGTGGGGTCCCACTCTGGAAACACCATATATTTT.

The DNA for the CDR3 is TGCGCCAGCAGCTTGGTTGGAAGGAACTCCTACGAGCAGTACTTC. It specifies CASSLVGRNSYEQYF. The chain recombines TRBV5-1 with TRBJ2-7; D not certain. This CDR3 is 15 amino acids long. CDR1 SGHRS and CDR2 YFSETQ come from the germline V gene. Between the trimmed V and J ends, which lost 0 bases and 0 bases, there was a span of 10 bases. Full variable domain (missing parts from reference TRBV5-1 and TRBJ2-7): KAGVTQTPRYLIKTRGQQVTLSCSPISGHRSVSWYQQTPGQGLQFLFEYFSETQRNKGNFPGRFSGRQFSNSRSEMNVSTLELGDSALYLCASSLVGRNSYEQYFGPGTRLTVT.

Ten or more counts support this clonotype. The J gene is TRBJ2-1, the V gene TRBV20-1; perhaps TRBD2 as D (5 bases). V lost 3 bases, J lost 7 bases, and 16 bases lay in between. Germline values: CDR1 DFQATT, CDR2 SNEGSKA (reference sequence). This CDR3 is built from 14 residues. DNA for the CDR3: TGCAGTGCTAGTAGGGTGGGAGTAACAAATGAGCAGTTCTTC. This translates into CSASRVGVTNEQFF.

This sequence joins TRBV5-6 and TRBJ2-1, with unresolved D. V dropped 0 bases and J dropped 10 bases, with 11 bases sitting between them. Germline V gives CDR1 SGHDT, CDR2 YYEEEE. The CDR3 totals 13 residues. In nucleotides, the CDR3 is TGTGCCAGCAGCTTGGGACACGACGTCGAGCAGTTCTTC. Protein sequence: CASSLGHDVEQFF.

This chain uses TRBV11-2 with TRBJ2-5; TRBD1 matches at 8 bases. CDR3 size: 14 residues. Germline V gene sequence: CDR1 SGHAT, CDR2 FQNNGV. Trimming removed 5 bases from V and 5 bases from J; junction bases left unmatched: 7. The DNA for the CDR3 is TGTGCCAGCAGCCAGGACAGGGTACGGGAGACCCAGTACTTC. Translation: CASSQDRVRETQYF. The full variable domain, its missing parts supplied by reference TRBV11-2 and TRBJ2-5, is EAGVAQSPRYKIIEKRQSVAFWCNPISGHATLYWYQQILGQGPKLLIQFQNNGVVDDSQLPKDRFSAERLKGVDSTLKIQPAKLEDSAVYLCASSQDRVRETQYFGPGTRLLVL.

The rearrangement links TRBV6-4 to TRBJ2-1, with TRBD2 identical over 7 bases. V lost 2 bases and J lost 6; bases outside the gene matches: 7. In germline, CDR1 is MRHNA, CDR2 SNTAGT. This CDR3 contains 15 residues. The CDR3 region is CASSDEGGPFNEQFF. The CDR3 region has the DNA TGTGCCAGCAGTGACGAGGGAGGGCCTTTCAATGAGCAGTTCTTC.

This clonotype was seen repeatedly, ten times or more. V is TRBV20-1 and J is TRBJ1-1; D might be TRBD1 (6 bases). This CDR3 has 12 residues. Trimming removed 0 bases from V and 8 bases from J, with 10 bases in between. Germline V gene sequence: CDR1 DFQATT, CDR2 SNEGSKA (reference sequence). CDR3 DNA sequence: TGCAGTGCTAGAGACCCCAGGGGAGAAGCTTTCTTT. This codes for CSARDPRGEAFF.

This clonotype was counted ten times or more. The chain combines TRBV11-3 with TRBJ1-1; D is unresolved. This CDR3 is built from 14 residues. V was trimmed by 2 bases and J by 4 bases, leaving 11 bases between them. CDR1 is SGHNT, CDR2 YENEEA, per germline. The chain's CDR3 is CASSLPRRSTEAFF. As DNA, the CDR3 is TGTGCCAGCAGCTTACCGAGGAGATCCACTGAAGCTTTCTTT. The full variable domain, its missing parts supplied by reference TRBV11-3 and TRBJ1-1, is EAGVVQSPRYKIIEKKQPVAFWCNPISGHNTLYWYLQNLGQGPELLIRYENEEAVDDSQLPKDRFSAERLKGVDSTLKIQPAELGDSAVYLCASSLPRRSTEAFFGQGTRLTVV.

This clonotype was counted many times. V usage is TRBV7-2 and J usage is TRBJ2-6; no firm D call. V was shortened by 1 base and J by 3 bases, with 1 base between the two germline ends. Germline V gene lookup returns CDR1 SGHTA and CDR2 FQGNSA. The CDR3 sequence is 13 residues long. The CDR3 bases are TGTGCCAGCAGCTTAGATGGGGCCAACGTCCTGACTTTC. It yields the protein CASSLDGANVLTF.

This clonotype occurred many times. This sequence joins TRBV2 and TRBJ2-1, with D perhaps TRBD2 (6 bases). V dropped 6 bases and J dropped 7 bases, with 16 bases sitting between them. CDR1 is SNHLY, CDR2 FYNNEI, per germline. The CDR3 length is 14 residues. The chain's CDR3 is CASRYRGLLNEQFF. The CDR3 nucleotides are TGTGCCAGCAGGTACCGGGGACTCCTTAATGAGCAGTTCTTC. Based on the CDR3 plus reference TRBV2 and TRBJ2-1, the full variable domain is EPEVTQTPSHQVTQMGQEVILRCVPISNHLYFYWYRQILGQKVEFLVSFYNNEISEKSEIFDDQFSVERPDGSNFTLKIRSTKLEDSAMYFCASRYRGLLNEQFFGPGTRLTVL.

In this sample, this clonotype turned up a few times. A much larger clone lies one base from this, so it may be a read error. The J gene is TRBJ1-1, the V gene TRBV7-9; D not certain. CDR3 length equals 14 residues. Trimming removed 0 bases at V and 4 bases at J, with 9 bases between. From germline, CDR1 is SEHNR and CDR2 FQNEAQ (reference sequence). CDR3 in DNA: TGTGCCAGCAGCTTAGCGGCGGGGAGCACTGAAGCTTTCTTT. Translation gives CASSLAAGSTEAFF.

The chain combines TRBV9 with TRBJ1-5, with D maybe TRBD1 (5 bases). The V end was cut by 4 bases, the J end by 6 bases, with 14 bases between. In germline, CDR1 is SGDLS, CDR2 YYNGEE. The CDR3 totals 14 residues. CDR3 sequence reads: CASSPGRAAQPQHF. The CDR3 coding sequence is TGTGCCAGCAGCCCGGGGCGGGCGGCTCAGCCCCAGCATTTT.

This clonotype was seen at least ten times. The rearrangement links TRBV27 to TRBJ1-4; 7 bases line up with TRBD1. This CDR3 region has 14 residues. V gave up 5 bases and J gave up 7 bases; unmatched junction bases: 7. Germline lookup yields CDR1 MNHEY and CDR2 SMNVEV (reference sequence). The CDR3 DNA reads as TGTGCCAGCAGTATAGGACAGGCCGGTGAAAAACTGTTTTTT. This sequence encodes CASSIGQAGEKLFF.

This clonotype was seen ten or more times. The CDR3, as DNA: TGTGCCACCAGTGATCCGGGACTGGCGGACAATGAGCAGTTCTTC. Translating it yields CATSDPGLADNEQFF. The V and J genes are TRBV24-1 and TRBJ2-1; maybe TRBD2 (6 bases). The V gene lost 3 bases and the J gene lost 5 bases, with 13 bases spanning the gap. CDR1 and CDR2 (germline): KGHDR, SFDVKD. The CDR3 covers 15 residues.

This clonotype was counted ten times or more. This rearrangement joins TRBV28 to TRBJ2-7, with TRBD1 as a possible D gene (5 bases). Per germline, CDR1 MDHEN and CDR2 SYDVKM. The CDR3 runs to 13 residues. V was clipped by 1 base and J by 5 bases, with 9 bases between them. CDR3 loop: CASSLSDRNEQYF. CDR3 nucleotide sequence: TGTGCCAGCAGTTTATCAGACAGAAACGAGCAGTACTTC.